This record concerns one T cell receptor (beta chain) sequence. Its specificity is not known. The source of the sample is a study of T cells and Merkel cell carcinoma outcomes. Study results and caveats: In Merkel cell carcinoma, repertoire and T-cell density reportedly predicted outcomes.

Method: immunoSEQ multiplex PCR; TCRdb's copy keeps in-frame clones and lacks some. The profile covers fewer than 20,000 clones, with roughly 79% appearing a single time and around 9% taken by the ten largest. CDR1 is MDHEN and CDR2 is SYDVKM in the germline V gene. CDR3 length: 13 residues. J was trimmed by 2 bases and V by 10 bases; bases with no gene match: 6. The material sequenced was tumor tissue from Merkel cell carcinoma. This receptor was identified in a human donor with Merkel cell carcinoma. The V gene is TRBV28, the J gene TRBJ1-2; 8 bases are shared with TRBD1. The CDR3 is CAIINRGNYGYTF. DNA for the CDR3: TGTGCCATCATTAACAGGGGGAACTATGGCTACACCTTC.